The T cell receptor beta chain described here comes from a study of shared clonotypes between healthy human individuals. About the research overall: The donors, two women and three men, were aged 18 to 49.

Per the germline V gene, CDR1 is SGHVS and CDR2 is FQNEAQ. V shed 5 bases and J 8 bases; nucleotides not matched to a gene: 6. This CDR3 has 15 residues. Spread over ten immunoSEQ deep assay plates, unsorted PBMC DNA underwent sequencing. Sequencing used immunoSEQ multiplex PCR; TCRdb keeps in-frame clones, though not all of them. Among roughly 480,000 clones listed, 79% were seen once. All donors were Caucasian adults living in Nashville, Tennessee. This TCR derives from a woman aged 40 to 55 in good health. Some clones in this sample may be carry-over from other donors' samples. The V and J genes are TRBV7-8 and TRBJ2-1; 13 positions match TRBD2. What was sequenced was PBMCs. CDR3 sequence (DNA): TGTGCCAGCAGCACCGGGACTAGCGGGACTCATGAGCAGTTCTTC. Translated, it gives CASSTGTSGTHEQFF.